This section outlines one T cell receptor beta chain sequence together with its context. The antigen it binds to is not known. There are no base qualities to consult, and no much larger clone falls within one base. Patients with autoimmune disease history or receiving systemic immunosuppression were excluded from the trial. In every dose cohort, peripheral blood was drawn for TCR sequencing at baseline, cycle 4 day 1, and cycle 7 day 1. Samples were obtained from an open-label, multicenter, first-in-human phase I dose-escalation trial of ivuxolimab. Adults with locally advanced or metastatic melanoma, renal cell carcinoma, hepatocellular carcinoma or head and neck squamous cell carcinoma were enrolled in the trial. Before TCR sequencing, CD4+ T cells and CD8+ T cells were sorted from peripheral blood as separate populations. This entry comes from a study of OX40 agonist ivuxolimab in advanced cancers. Background on the whole study: Ivuxolimab was a fully human IgG2 agonistic monoclonal antibody targeting the costimulatory receptor OX40 (CD134). The paper reports the monotherapy dose-escalation portion (N of about 56 patients) of the phase I ivuxolimab trial. Intravenous ivuxolimab was administered to patients every 2 weeks at six dose levels: 0.01, 0.1, 0.3, 1.5, 3 and 10 mg/kg. Three dose-escalation patients achieved partial responses, one with hepatocellular carcinoma and two with cutaneous melanoma. Peripheral TCRbeta sequencing was intended to test whether TCR sequence diversity was altered and clonal T-cell expansion was caused by ivuxolimab. Prior anti-PD-1, anti-PD-L1 or anti-CTLA-4 therapy was permitted, and checkpoint inhibitors had been received by 40% to 50% of dose-escalation patients. A male proportion of 70% to 90% and a mean age of around 60 years, ranging from 23 to 79, were recorded for the dose-escalation cohort. Of the roughly 51 patients in dose escalation, some 20 had hepatocellular carcinoma, some 15 had melanoma, 9 had renal cell carcinoma and 9 had head and neck cancer. Broader findings and caveats from the paper: After ivuxolimab, more expanded clones were found on average in CD8+ T cells than in CD4+ T cells. In the 0.1-3.0 mg/kg groups, partial responders had among the lowest normalized peripheral clonal expansion, particularly in CD8+ T cells. Low levels of normalized T-cell clonal expansion were also seen in some patients who did not respond. The antigen specificity of the clonally expanded peripheral T cells was not determined. Clonal expansion of both CD4+ and CD8+ blood T cells was observed from baseline to week 6 at doses 0.1 to 3.0 mg/kg.

Genomic DNA was extracted from sorted cells for sequencing of the TCRbeta CDR3 region. The immunoSEQ Assay was used to sequence the TCRbeta CDR3 regions. TCRdb carries this immuneACCESS record with in-frame sequences only. Its versions omit some clonotypes, under half of them owing to an unresolved V gene in the studies checked, with the rest unexplained. Within this sample are about 71,000 clones, with 85% to 95% of them counted one time only. In total, the top ten clones hold about a sixth of the sample. The sequence was collected from an adult with an advanced solid tumor such as melanoma, head and neck, liver or kidney cancer. Sequenced material: CD4+ or CD8+ T cells sorted from blood, taken in a trial of the OX40 agonist ivuxolimab.

The CDR3 is CASGWGTLQDSNQPQHF. At the DNA level, the sequence is TGTGCTAGTGGTTGGGGGACACTCCAAGATAGCAATCAGCCCCAGCATTTT. The chain employs TRBV12-5 and TRBJ1-5, with a weak D call of TRBD1 (6 bases match). The V end loses 4 bases and the J end loses 0 bases, and a stretch of 16 bases separates them. According to the germline V gene, CDR1 reads LGHNT and CDR2 reads FRNRAP. The CDR3, from cysteine to phenylalanine, totals 17 residues. Only the CDR3 part of the read is kept: 51 bases, read in frame from the first base. Full variable domain (CDR3 extended with the reference TRBV12-5 and TRBJ1-5 proteins): DARVTQTPRHKVTEMGQEVTMRCQPILGHNTVFWYRQTMMQGLELLAYFRNRAPLDDSGMPKDRFSAEMPDATLATLKIQPSEPRDSAVYFCASGWGTLQDSNQPQHFGDGTRLSIL.